These 21 T cell receptor beta chains were sequenced from one sample in a study of cytomegalovirus exposure and HLA in healthy donors. The PCR contained 60 Vbeta and 13 Jbeta primers. Produced via immunoSEQ multiplex PCR; TCRdb's table is partial and in-frame only. Here the sample table reports some 120,000 clones. Sequencing was done on a sample of PBMCs. These receptor sequences come from a young man in good health and CMV-seronegative.

This chain uses TRBV30 with TRBJ1-6; D is uncertain. Germline loops: CDR1 GTSNPN, CDR2 SVGIG (reference sequence). This CDR3 spans 14 amino acids. Trimming removed 0 bases at V and 7 bases at J, with 10 bases between. The CDR3 nucleotides are TGTGCCTGGAGTGTCCTAACAGACAATTCACCCCTCCACTTT. It translates to CAWSVLTDNSPLHF.

The chain combines TRBV6-4 with TRBJ1-6; no clear D. The CDR3 length is 14 residues. V lost 5 bases, J lost 14 bases, and 19 bases lay in between. Germline CDR1 reads MRHNA; CDR2 reads SNTAGT. The DNA for the CDR3 is TGTGCCAGCAGTAAGGCGGGGAGCCGGATGGCCCTCCACTTT. It translates to CASSKAGSRMALHF.

This sequence joins TRBV6-6 and TRBJ1-1; 9 bases match TRBD1. The CDR3 is 14 residues long. Trimming cost V 3 bases and J 4 bases; bases outside gene matches: 3. Germline CDR1 reads MNHNY; CDR2 reads SVGAGI (reference sequence). CDR3 amino acids: CASSYMTGGTEAFF. The CDR3 DNA follows: TGTGCCAGCAGTTATATGACAGGGGGCACTGAAGCTTTCTTT.

This rearrangement joins TRBV10-3 to TRBJ2-7, with 7 bases matching TRBD1. V lost 2 bases, J lost 6 bases, and 7 bases stayed unmatched. From germline, CDR1 is ENHRY and CDR2 SYGVKD. CDR3 length: 14 amino acids. The CDR3, as DNA: TGTGCCATCAGTGAGCCGGGACAGAGGGTCGAGCAGTACTTC. Translating it yields CAISEPGQRVEQYF.

The chain recombines TRBV10-3 with TRBJ2-7; D remains ambiguous. Trimming cost V 8 bases and J 1 base, with 18 bases left between them. The CDR3 is 15 amino acids. Germline V gene sequence: CDR1 ENHRY, CDR2 SYGVKD. The CDR3 spells CAIQRTGDKSYEQYF. Written as DNA, the CDR3 is TGTGCCATCCAAAGAACCGGCGACAAGTCCTACGAGCAGTACTTC.

The chain has TRBV19 and TRBJ2-1; TRBD2 agrees at 13 bases. This CDR3 has 16 residues. The trim removed 8 bases at V and 0 bases at J, leaving 4 bases unmatched. Germline-derived CDR1 and CDR2 are LNHDA and SQIVND (reference sequence). Written as DNA, the CDR3 is TGTGCCAGTGGACGGACTAGCGGGAGCTCCTACAATGAGCAGTTCTTC. Translation gives CASGRTSGSSYNEQFF.

The rearrangement links TRBV7-2 to TRBJ2-4; 7 bases are a match to TRBD2. The junction had 9 bases not matched to a gene; V was cut back by 1 base and J by 0 bases. There are 18 residues in the CDR3. In germline, CDR1 is SGHTA, CDR2 FQGNSA. The CDR3 sequence is CASSLVLRGSGAKNIQYF. In DNA, the CDR3 is TGTGCCAGCAGCTTAGTGCTCCGCGGGAGTGGAGCCAAAAACATTCAGTACTTC.

The CDR3 region has the DNA TGTGCCAGCTCACCAGCTCGGGGGACTGAAGCTTTCTTT. Amino acids: CASSPARGTEAFF. The rearrangement uses TRBV18 and TRBJ1-1; TRBD1 might be the D (5 bases). Germline lookup yields CDR1 KGHSH and CDR2 LQKENI. Trimming shortened V by 2 bases and J by 5 bases, and 9 bases separated the two germline ends. This CDR3 comprises 13 residues.

This rearrangement joins TRBV19 to TRBJ1-1; D not resolved. Trimming took 3 bases from V and 0 from J, leaving 11 bases between them. This CDR3 spans 15 amino acids. CDR1 is LNHDA, CDR2 SQIVND, per germline (reference sequence). DNA for the CDR3: TGTGCCAGTAGTATTAACAGAGAATTGAACACTGAAGCTTTCTTT. This encodes CASSINRELNTEAFF.

This chain joins TRBV23-1 and TRBJ1-1, with D unclear. TRBV23-1 is flagged as an ORF with uncertain function. CDR3 length equals 14 residues. The germline V and J ends were trimmed by 7 bases and 3 bases, with 15 bases remaining between them. CDR3 amino acids: CASTLRRLHTEAFF. The CDR3 region has the DNA TGCGCCAGCACCCTACGCAGGCTACACACTGAAGCTTTCTTT.

The gene calls are TRBV19 and TRBJ1-1, with D possibly matching TRBD1 (5 bases). Trimming removed 5 bases at V and 4 bases at J, with 11 bases between. CDR1 is LNHDA, CDR2 SQIVND, per germline (reference sequence). CDR3 size: 13 residues. This CDR3 reads CASSWVGGTEAFF. CDR3 coding DNA: TGTGCCAGTAGTTGGGTGGGGGGCACTGAAGCTTTCTTT.

This chain uses TRBV13 with TRBJ2-5; TRBD1 aligns across 10 bases. J gave up 3 bases and V 5 bases, and 6 bases lay outside the gene matches. The CDR3 has 15 amino acids. Germline-derived CDR1 and CDR2 are PRHDT and FYEKMQ (reference sequence). CDR3 sequence reads: CASSRQGAAKETQYF. The CDR3 DNA is TGTGCCAGCAGCCGACAGGGGGCGGCGAAAGAGACCCAGTACTTC.

The rearrangement joins TRBV19 to TRBJ2-6; D perhaps matches TRBD2 (6 bases). Trimming removed 7 bases from V and 2 bases from J, with 12 bases in between. The CDR3 has 15 residues. Germline CDR1 is LNHDA and CDR2 is SQIVND (reference sequence). CDR3 residues: CASNPGGTGANVLTF. The CDR3 bases are TGTGCCAGTAATCCCGGGGGTACTGGGGCCAACGTCCTGACTTTC.

This sequence joins TRBV27 and TRBJ2-1; 8 bases agree with TRBD1. V lost 6 bases and J lost 9; bases outside the gene matches: 7. This CDR3 has 13 residues. In germline, CDR1 is MNHEY, CDR2 SMNVEV (reference sequence). CDR3 amino acids: CASSWGQVSEQFF. The CDR3 DNA reads TGTGCCAGCAGCTGGGGACAGGTCAGTGAGCAGTTCTTC.

The chain links TRBV6-5 to TRBJ2-3; 8 nucleotides align to TRBD2. V dropped 5 bases and J dropped 2; count of bases not matched to a gene: 3. Germline V lookup: CDR1 MNHEY, CDR2 SVGAGI. This CDR3 has 14 amino acids. The CDR3 region has the DNA TGTGCCAGCAGTGGGACTAGTCACACAGATACGCAGTATTTT. This sequence encodes CASSGTSHTDTQYF.

The chain employs TRBV27 and TRBJ1-1; D may be TRBD1 (5 bases). This CDR3 has 14 residues. Germline V lookup: CDR1 MNHEY, CDR2 SMNVEV (reference sequence). The V and J ends lost 5 bases and 3 bases respectively, with 13 bases between them. CDR3 DNA sequence: TGTGCCAGCAGTGCCACCAGGGTTTACACTGAAGCTTTCTTT. Its protein product is CASSATRVYTEAFF.

The rearrangement uses TRBV28 and TRBJ1-2, with D unresolved. Germline-derived CDR1 and CDR2 are MDHEN and SYDVKM. The length of the CDR3 is 15 residues. Trimming took off 2 bases at V and 7 bases at J, with 17 bases between the two ends. DNA for the CDR3: TGTGCCAGCAGTTTAATTGGTCGAGGCCCGAGTGGCTACACCTTC. It specifies CASSLIGRGPSGYTF.

This chain links TRBV11-3 with TRBJ2-3; D remains unclear. The V gene's germline CDR1 is SGHNT and CDR2 YENEEA. Trimming pared 3 bases from V and 6 bases from J, leaving 13 bases between. The CDR3 extends over 14 amino acids. The CDR3 reads CASSLNSVGDTQYF. Written as DNA, the CDR3 is TGTGCCAGCAGCTTGAATTCAGTCGGGGATACGCAGTATTTT.

The J gene is TRBJ2-2, the V gene TRBV2; the match to TRBD2 covers 9 bases. Germline V gene sequence: CDR1 SNHLY, CDR2 FYNNEI. CDR3 length equals 14 residues. V gave up 7 bases and J gave up 5 bases; unmatched junction bases: 5. The CDR3 DNA is TGTGCCAGCATCGCGGGGGGGAATACCGGGGAGCTGTTTTTT. Translated: CASIAGGNTGELFF.

J is TRBJ2-5 and V is TRBV5-1; the match to TRBD1 covers 7 bases. The junction had 4 bases not matched to a gene; V was cut back by 4 bases and J by 1 base. The CDR3 loop spans 14 amino acids. Germline CDR1 is SGHRS and CDR2 is YFSETQ. CDR3 sequence reads: CASSPGQSQETQYF. CDR3 coding DNA: TGCGCCAGCAGCCCGGGACAGAGCCAAGAGACCCAGTACTTC.

This chain uses TRBV19 with TRBJ2-5; 10 bases are shared with TRBD2. The CDR3 sequence is 16 residues long. With V trimmed by 4 bases and J by 4 bases, 9 bases remained unmatched. Per germline, CDR1 LNHDA and CDR2 SQIVND (reference sequence). The CDR3 protein is CASSSESSGRGETQYF. The CDR3 DNA reads TGTGCCAGTAGTAGTGAGTCTAGCGGGAGAGGAGAGACCCAGTACTTC. The entire variable domain, with the rest obtained from reference TRBV19 and TRBJ2-5, is as follows: DGGITQSPKYLFRKEGQNVTLSCEQNLNHDAMYWYRQDPGQGLRLIYYSQIVNDFQKGDIAEGYSVSREKKESFPLTVTSAQKNPTAFYLCASSSESSGRGETQYFGPGTRLLVL.